A single sample is the source of the 27 T cell receptor beta chains below, sequenced in a study of blood T cell repertoires in COVID-19 (dated by TCRdb to the early 2020s). Libraries were built with the immunoSEQ multiplex PCR assay. The table comes from immuneACCESS by way of TCRdb, which keeps in-frame sequences with V and J called. Part of the clones is missing from these tables; in studies checked, under half for an unresolved V gene and the rest for unknown reasons. The sample profile shows fewer than 200,000 clones; roughly 80% of them were found once. The top ten hold 6.9% of the sample. The material sequenced was peripheral blood. Receptor source: a man aged 55 to 69 with acute or convalescent COVID-19.

The chain carries TRBV7-2 and TRBJ1-5; D may be TRBD1 (5 bases). Germline V gene data show CDR1 as SGHTA and CDR2 as FQGNSA. Trimming removed 4 bases from V and 0 bases from J, with 10 bases in between. CDR3 length: 15 residues. In DNA, the CDR3 is TGTGCCAGCAGCTCGGACATTCATAGCAATCAGCCCCAGCATTTT. It codes for CASSSDIHSNQPQHF.

The rearrangement uses TRBV30 and TRBJ1-1, with D unresolved. Trimming removed 7 bases from V and 0 bases from J, with 15 bases in between. The CDR3 has 14 amino acids. The V gene's germline CDR1 is GTSNPN and CDR2 SVGIG (reference sequence). The CDR3 loop reads CALSGSFMNTEAFF. CDR3 DNA: TGTGCCTTATCAGGAAGCTTTATGAACACTGAAGCTTTCTTT.

As DNA, the CDR3 is TGTGCCACCACGGACAGGAACACTGAAGCTTTCTTT. This encodes CATTDRNTEAFF. The gene calls are TRBV19 and TRBJ1-1; D is perhaps TRBD1 (6 bases). The CDR3 loop spans 12 amino acids. The germline V gene has CDR1 LNHDA and CDR2 SQIVND (reference sequence). V gave up 10 bases and J gave up 1 base, with 10 bases separating them.

This sequence joins TRBV7-6 and TRBJ2-1; a possible D gene is TRBD1 (6 bases). This CDR3 is built from 16 residues. V shed 5 bases and J shed 7 bases, with 21 bases lying between them. The V gene's germline CDR1 is SGHVS and CDR2 FNYEAQ. This CDR3 reads CASSTYRVNGRNEQFF. Written as DNA, the CDR3 is TGTGCCAGCAGCACCTACAGGGTTAATGGTAGGAATGAGCAGTTCTTC.

In this sample, this clone turned up a few times. This rearrangement joins TRBV11-2 to TRBJ1-5; 7 nucleotides line up with TRBD1. CDR1 and CDR2 from the germline V gene are SGHAT and FQNNGV. With V trimmed by 1 base and J by 0 bases, 3 bases remained unmatched. This CDR3 spans 16 amino acids. Written as DNA, the CDR3 is TGTGCCAGCAGCTTAGGCAGGGGGGATAGCAATCAGCCCCAGCATTTT. This translates into CASSLGRGDSNQPQHF.

The chain links TRBV5-1 to TRBJ1-5; D possibly corresponds to TRBD1 (6 bases). The CDR3 sequence is 15 residues long. Trimming took off 1 base at V and 1 base at J, with 9 bases between the two ends. The germline V gene has CDR1 SGHRS and CDR2 YFSETQ. The CDR3 DNA sequence: TGCGCCAGCAGCTTGAGGGGGGGCAGCAATCAGCCCCAGCATTTT. This gives the protein CASSLRGGSNQPQHF. Filled out from reference TRBV5-1 and TRBJ1-5, the complete variable domain reads KAGVTQTPRYLIKTRGQQVTLSCSPISGHRSVSWYQQTPGQGLQFLFEYFSETQRNKGNFPGRFSGRQFSNSRSEMNVSTLELGDSALYLCASSLRGGSNQPQHFGDGTRLSIL.

This clone was seen only a few times. This rearrangement joins TRBV27 to TRBJ1-2; D possibly corresponds to TRBD1 (5 bases). Trimming left V 0 bases short and J 2 bases short, with 13 bases between. The CDR3 is 16 amino acids. Germline lookup yields CDR1 MNHEY and CDR2 SMNVEV (reference sequence). The CDR3 region has the DNA TGTGCCAGCAGTTTATCGACCCCAGGGATGAACTATGGCTACACCTTC. Translated: CASSLSTPGMNYGYTF.

This clone was observed a few times. The chain links TRBV13 to TRBJ1-3; TRBD1 is a possible D gene (5 bases). CDR1 and CDR2 from the germline V gene are PRHDT and FYEKMQ (reference sequence). The CDR3 contains 12 residues. Between the trimmed V and J ends, which lost 3 bases and 7 bases, there was a span of 7 bases. CDR3 in DNA: TGTGCCAGCAGCTTGGGGGGGAACACCATATATTTT. The encoded protein is CASSLGGNTIYF.

J is TRBJ1-1 and V is TRBV7-3; tentatively, D is TRBD1 (6 bases). Between the trimmed V and J ends, which lost 3 bases and 2 bases, there was a span of 7 bases. Per germline, CDR1 SGHTA and CDR2 FQGTGA. CDR3 size: 13 residues. The CDR3, as DNA: TGTGCCAGCAGCTTGGACAGAAACACTGAAGCTTTCTTT. It yields the protein CASSLDRNTEAFF.

There are a few counts of this clone. The rearrangement joins TRBV2 to TRBJ2-1, with 9 bases that match TRBD1. CDR3 size: 16 residues. CDR1 is SNHLY and CDR2 is FYNNEI in the germline V gene. The V gene end was trimmed by 1 base and the J gene end by 4 bases; junction bases not matched to a gene: 5. CDR3 nucleotide sequence: TGTGCCAGCAGTGAAGGTGGGACAGGGTTATACAATGAGCAGTTCTTC. Its translation is CASSEGGTGLYNEQFF.

V usage is TRBV18 and J usage is TRBJ2-7; perhaps TRBD1 as D (6 bases). The CDR3 consists of 14 residues. Trimming stripped 3 bases from V and 0 bases from J, with 9 bases between. Germline CDR1 reads KGHSH; CDR2 reads LQKENI. The CDR3 bases are TGTGCCAGCTCACCGGGACAAAACTCCTACGAGCAGTACTTC. Translated: CASSPGQNSYEQYF.

The CDR3 nucleotides are TGTGCCATCAGTGGGACAGGGGGAGGTACTGAAGCTTTCTTT. Protein: CAISGTGGGTEAFF. J is TRBJ1-1 and V is TRBV10-3; 10 bases fit TRBD1. Germline CDR1 is ENHRY and CDR2 is SYGVKD. V was clipped by 4 bases and J by 5 bases; unmatched bases: 4. The CDR3 runs 14 residues.

This clone has only a few counts. The chain recombines TRBV18 with TRBJ1-6; no clear D gene. This CDR3 is built from 18 residues. Germline values: CDR1 KGHSH, CDR2 LQKENI. Trimming stripped 3 bases from V and 7 bases from J, with 22 bases between. The CDR3 region has the DNA TGTGCCAGCTCACCGCTTCAGGCCCGTGGTATCCAGAATTCACCCCTCCACTTT. Residues: CASSPLQARGIQNSPLHF.

The rearrangement joins TRBV5-4 to TRBJ2-4; 8 nucleotides match TRBD1. Germline-derived CDR1 and CDR2 are SGHNT and YYREEE (reference sequence). The junction had 6 bases not matched to a gene; V was cut back by 0 bases and J by 1 base. This CDR3 region has 17 residues. This CDR3 is CASSLVQGEFAKNIQYF. The CDR3 nucleotides read TGTGCCAGCAGCTTGGTACAGGGGGAATTCGCCAAAAACATTCAGTACTTC. The whole variable domain, filled in from reference TRBV5-4 and TRBJ2-4, reads ETGVTQSPTHLIKTRGQQVTLRCSSQSGHNTVSWYQQALGQGPQFIFQYYREEENGRGNFPPRFSGLQFPNYSSELNVNALELDDSALYLCASSLVQGEFAKNIQYFGAGTRLSVL.

The sample holds one count of this clone. This chain connects TRBV2 to TRBJ1-2; D not resolved. The CDR3 runs 14 residues. V was clipped by 4 bases and J by 4 bases, with 13 bases between them. Germline CDR1 reads SNHLY; CDR2 reads FYNNEI. Here the CDR3 DNA reads TGTGCCAGCAGTGGGGAGACGCGGGTCTATGGCTACACCTTC. This codes for CASSGETRVYGYTF.

This clone appeared a few times. The V call is TRBV5-6, the J call TRBJ1-2, with 9 bases identical to TRBD1. This CDR3 contains 14 residues. Trimming took 5 bases from V and 4 from J; bases not matched to a gene: 6. In germline, CDR1 is SGHDT, CDR2 YYEEEE. The CDR3 nucleotides read TGTGCCAGCAGTAGGGGACAGGGACTCTATGGCTACACCTTC. Translation: CASSRGQGLYGYTF.

The rearrangement links TRBV6-1 to TRBJ1-4; D call uncertain. With 2 bases removed from V and 5 bases from J, the gap between germline ends came to 15 bases. From germline, CDR1 is MNHNS and CDR2 SASEGT. The CDR3 length is 16 residues. The CDR3 loop is CASSEPSHPGNEKLFF. The CDR3, as DNA: TGTGCCAGCAGTGAACCGTCCCACCCGGGGAATGAAAAACTGTTTTTT.

The chain links TRBV9 to TRBJ1-1; no firm D call. With 0 bases removed from V and 1 base from J, the gap between germline ends came to 7 bases. The CDR3 sequence is 14 residues long. Germline CDR1 is SGDLS and CDR2 is YYNGEE. CDR3 sequence: CASSVVGGNTEAFF. CDR3 nucleotides: TGTGCCAGCAGCGTAGTCGGCGGGAACACTGAAGCTTTCTTT. Filled out from reference TRBV9 and TRBJ1-1, the complete variable domain reads DSGVTQTPKHLITATGQRVTLRCSPRSGDLSVYWYQQSLDQGLQFLIQYYNGEERAKGNILERFSAQQFPDLHSELNLSSLELGDSALYFCASSVVGGNTEAFFGQGTRLTVV.

The J gene is TRBJ2-2, the V gene TRBV24-1; no clear D. V was shortened by 4 bases and J by 3 bases, with 11 bases between the two germline ends. CDR1 and CDR2 from the germline V gene are KGHDR and SFDVKD. The CDR3 length is 15 residues. The CDR3 coding sequence is TGTGCCACCAGTGACCCCTCGGTCGACACCGGGGAGCTGTTTTTT. Translating it yields CATSDPSVDTGELFF.

V and J are TRBV9 and TRBJ2-1, with 14 bases lining up with TRBD2. Germline CDR1 SGDLS, CDR2 YYNGEE. The junction had 10 bases not matched to a gene; V was cut back by 0 bases and J by 8 bases. This CDR3 is built from 18 residues. In nucleotides, the CDR3 is TGTGCCAGCAGCGTAGCTAAAGCTGGACTAGCGGGGGGTCATGAGCAGTTCTTC. Translating gives CASSVAKAGLAGGHEQFF.

The chain combines TRBV19 with TRBJ1-3; 9 bases agree with TRBD1. Germline-derived CDR1 and CDR2 are LNHDA and SQIVND (reference sequence). The CDR3 is 16 amino acids. The ends lost 11 bases at V and 2 bases at J; junction bases unmatched: 13. The CDR3 DNA follows: TGTGCCTCCGTCAAGCCGGGACAGGGACCTGGAAACACCATATATTTT. Translating gives CASVKPGQGPGNTIYF.

As regards this clone: Additional DNA sequences in this sample encode the identical CDR3. This chain uses TRBV2 with TRBJ2-3; D not resolved. Deletions cut 1 base from V and 4 bases from J, with 3 bases between. CDR1 is SNHLY, CDR2 FYNNEI, per germline. This CDR3 has 12 amino acids. The DNA of the CDR3 is TGTGCCAGCAGTGAAGTCTCAGATACGCAGTATTTT. Its translation: CASSEVSDTQYF. The whole variable domain, filled in from reference TRBV2 and TRBJ2-3, reads EPEVTQTPSHQVTQMGQEVILRCVPISNHLYFYWYRQILGQKVEFLVSFYNNEISEKSEIFDDQFSVERPDGSNFTLKIRSTKLEDSAMYFCASSEVSDTQYFGPGTRLTVL.

V usage is TRBV18 and J usage is TRBJ2-1, with a weak D call TRBD2 (7 bases). The length of the CDR3 is 14 residues. The V end was cut by 3 bases, the J end by 8 bases, with 14 bases between. Per germline, CDR1 KGHSH and CDR2 LQKENI. CDR3 in DNA: TGTGCCAGCTCACCCGGTACAGGGAGGGATGAGCAGTTCTTC. Translating it yields CASSPGTGRDEQFF.

The chain joins TRBV11-2 to TRBJ1-2, with 8 bases that match TRBD1. CDR3 length: 13 residues. Trimming at V came to 4 bases and at J to 6 bases, leaving 4 bases not matched to a gene. Germline CDR1 and CDR2: SGHAT and FQNNGV. The CDR3 DNA sequence: TGTGCCAGCAGCTGGACAGGGAACGATGGCTACACCTTC. Its protein product is CASSWTGNDGYTF.

This clone appeared a few times. The CDR3 DNA reads as TGTGCCAGCAGCCTATGGGGGGGTACAGATACGCAGTATTTT. Its translation is CASSLWGGTDTQYF. The rearrangement joins TRBV27 to TRBJ2-3; 7 bases fit TRBD2. Germline values: CDR1 MNHEY, CDR2 SMNVEV (reference sequence). V dropped 6 bases and J dropped 3; count of bases not matched to a gene: 6. The CDR3 loop spans 14 amino acids.

The chain links TRBV11-2 to TRBJ2-5, with 7 bases fitting TRBD1. Germline V gene sequence: CDR1 SGHAT, CDR2 FQNNGV. The CDR3 loop spans 13 amino acids. The V and J ends lost 4 bases and 4 bases, in that order; junction bases with no gene match: 3. CDR3 region: CASSSGQRETQYF. Written as DNA, the CDR3 is TGTGCCAGCAGCTCGGGACAGCGAGAGACCCAGTACTTC. The full variable domain, rest sourced from reference TRBV11-2 and TRBJ2-5, is EAGVAQSPRYKIIEKRQSVAFWCNPISGHATLYWYQQILGQGPKLLIQFQNNGVVDDSQLPKDRFSAERLKGVDSTLKIQPAKLEDSAVYLCASSSGQRETQYFGPGTRLLVL.

This chain connects TRBV9 to TRBJ2-1; 8 positions agree with TRBD2. V was clipped by 3 bases and J by 5 bases; unmatched bases: 10. This CDR3 is 16 amino acids long. Germline-derived CDR1 and CDR2 are SGDLS and YYNGEE. CDR3 loop: CASSAAGTSVHNEQFF. CDR3 nucleotides: TGTGCCAGCAGCGCCGCCGGGACTAGTGTCCACAATGAGCAGTTCTTC.